This T cell receptor (beta chain) was captured in a study of blood T cell repertoires in COVID-19 (dated by TCRdb to the early 2020s). Broadly, across the study: Samples from collaborators originated in the United States, Italy and Spain and spanned both the acute and convalescent phases of COVID-19. The prospective study material was composed of cDNA or gDNA derived from T cells, B-cell-depleted T cells, or PBMCs. Subjects who had been exposed to COVID-19, were actively infected with it, or had recovered from it provided the deeply sampled blood TCRbeta repertoires that made up the dataset. The repertoires were released in a freely available public database intended as a resource for research on the immune response to SARS-CoV-2. Samples came from the ongoing ImmuneRACE study (first 160 participants) plus 1,254 subjects from 6 global collaborators. A de-identified subject ID, COVID-19 status, age in years and sex were almost always included in the sample metadata. HLA class I and class II types, where available, came from metadata supplied by the sample provider rather than from assay-based typing.

Each collaborating institution followed its own protocols to collect whole blood in K2EDTA tubes. For TCRbeta analysis, collaborator samples were shipped as frozen whole blood, as isolated PBMCs, or as DNA extracted from either sample type. CDR1 and CDR2 are read off the germline V gene as SGHAT and FQNNGV. The junction carries 18 bases between V and J, which are trimmed by 5 bases and 8 bases respectively. The CDR3 runs 14 amino acids, cysteine and phenylalanine included. Kept here is only the CDR3 DNA, which spans 42 bases and is read in frame from base 1. TCRbeta CDR3 regions were amplified from genomic DNA using the immunoSEQ Assay, a bias-controlled multiplex PCR. As for how the authors treated the data: Within the assay, amplification of reference gene primers was used to estimate how many nucleated cells each sample contained. Sequence reads were collapsed and filtered to measure the absolute abundance of every unique TCRbeta CDR3 rearrangement. For each sample, productive Simpson clonality was calculated as the square root of Simpson's diversity index over productive rearrangements. TCRdb's version of the immuneACCESS table is confined to in-frame rearrangements and falls short of the full clone set. An unresolved V gene accounts for under half of the shortfall where checked; the remainder is of unknown origin. V and J calls and clone size come straight from that table; D and trimming were deduced from the DNA. In all, the sample holds about 230,000 clones, and less than 85% of those were seen once. Under 3% of the sample is held by the ten biggest clonotypes.

A remark on this clone: Its binding antigen is unknown. There are no base qualities to consult, and no much larger clone falls within one base.

Results and caveats for the whole study, not just this receptor: Clinical and demographic metadata were provided uncurated, with the amount varying by source and participant.

Specimen: peripheral blood. The rearranged segments are TRBV11-2 and TRBJ1-2; TRBD1 could be the D gene, as 6 bases match. The TCR was taken from a woman aged 70 to 79 with active or convalescent COVID-19. In nucleotides, the sequence is TGTGCCAGCAGCCCCATCATGAGGGGGAACGGCTACACCTTC. It translates to CASSPIMRGNGYTF. The full variable domain, with segments outside the CDR3 supplied by the reference TRBV11-2 and TRBJ1-2 proteins, appears as EAGVAQSPRYKIIEKRQSVAFWCNPISGHATLYWYQQILGQGPKLLIQFQNNGVVDDSQLPKDRFSAERLKGVDSTLKIQPAKLEDSAVYLCASSPIMRGNGYTFGSGTRLTVV.